This note documents a single T cell receptor (beta chain) sequence. What it binds is unknown. The sample comes from a study of T-cell reconstitution after alpha-beta-depleted transplantation in children. Preparing the TCRbeta library involved the use of unique molecular identifiers. TCRdb re-called the PCR reads through MiXCR, storing one row per CDR3 protein. This repertoire shows a few hundred thousand distinct CDR3 sequences, roughly 7% found once; its top ten account for 5.5%. The study's findings and limits: Where some patients showed high TCRbeta diversity at day 60, it came from recipient T cells and thymic progenitors that had survived. About two months after transplant, alpha-beta T cells reportedly came from several hundred expanded graft clones. At the one-year point after transplant, T-cell counts and TCRbeta diversity were found to come mostly from T cells that had been newly produced.

The V end lost 0 bases, the J end lost 8 bases, and 19 bases lay between the germline ends. Per the germline V gene, CDR1 is SGHAT and CDR2 is FQNNGV. The CDR3 has 16 amino acids. The sequence was obtained from a boy aged 2-15 years with acute lymphoblastic leukemia, due to receive a stem cell transplant. The chain has TRBV11-2 and TRBJ1-2, with no clear D. Sequenced material: PBMCs, taken before TCRalphabeta/CD19-depleted stem cell transplant. This CDR3 is CASSLDVWNPDRGYTF. The CDR3 DNA is TGTGCCAGCAGCTTAGATGTTTGGAACCCGGATCGGGGCTACACCTTC.